This TCR beta chain emerged from a study of shared clonotypes between healthy human individuals (dated by TCRdb to the early 2020s). Describing the broader study: A couple of women and a few men aged 18 to 49 years were included in the cohort. For each donor, CD4 naive and CD4 memory were each run on three plates, CD8 naive on two plates, and CD8 memory on one plate. To estimate repertoire size and how much clonotypes are shared between individuals, the study performed deep sequencing of blood TCR repertoires from a handful of healthy adults. To increase sequencing depth and limit assay-specific biases, different laboratories used diverse techniques to prepare libraries and sequence TCR repertoires. Leukapheresis yielded between about 0.85 and 10 billion PBMCs per donor. The investigation overall reported the following: Pairwise subsampling led to the expectation that sequencing depth would affect the degree of clonotype sharing among donors. Naive subsets generally had larger estimated clonotype richness than memory subsets. Incomplete sequencing was indicated by rarefaction of sorted-subset datasets, despite the large sequencing depth. Compared with non-shared clonotypes, clonotypes shared by all four sorted-subset donors had higher generation probabilities. Sharing across a few donors was observed for around 4.8% of naive CD4, 3% to 4% of naive CD8, 2.3% of memory CD4, and less than 0.45% of memory CD8 clonotypes. Only blood was sampled, and tissue TCR repertoires likely differ from those in blood. Because the study included only a small number of donors, the genetic and exposure-history diversity represented was limited.

The donors were healthy, HIV-negative adults with no recently reported acute infections or vaccinations. All donors were Caucasian adults living in Nashville, Tennessee, USA. CD4+ T cells were enriched through magnetic negative selection, after which naive cells were positively selected on CD45RA and the remaining negative fraction served as the memory subset. After blood collection by leukapheresis, PBMCs were isolated using Ficoll-Histopaque density gradient centrifugation and then cryopreserved in the vapor phase of liquid nitrogen. Purity and quantity of every magnetically sorted T cell population were checked by analytical flow cytometry. Genomic DNA was isolated from each sorted fraction and quantified by UV absorbance on a Nanodrop 2000c. The germline V gene yields SGHRS for CDR1 and YFSETQ for CDR2. Deletion took 2 bases off V and 1 base off J, with a span of 8 bases between the germline ends. Reading from cysteine to phenylalanine, the CDR3 counts 14 amino acids. The read is trimmed to its CDR3 DNA, 42 bases read in frame from base 1.

Using the deep immunoSEQ assay, multiplex PCR amplified TCR CDR3 regions from genomic DNA. Extracted genomic DNA from each cell subset was distributed evenly across all wells of several immunoSEQ 96-well plates, and each plate was treated as a replicate. Each replicate PCR for sorted subsets received about 220 ng genomic DNA, equal to tens of thousands of T cell genomes. Purified libraries were quantified with a Qubit 3.0 fluorometer, sized on a Bioanalyzer 2100, and re-quantified with the KAPA Library Quantification kit. Every immunoSEQ 96-well plate was sequenced on a separate single-read 150-cycle Illumina NextSeq 550 flow cell. Turning to the authors' computational methods: Because only junctional sequences without quality scores were contained in the immunoSEQ output, filtering matching that applied to full-length reads could not be performed. Sequences were annotated with PyIR, a Python wrapper for IgBLAST v1.9, using IMGT germline references to assign V/J genes and CDR3. Reads with weak V/J assignments (E-value above 1e-6), missing CDR3, stop codons, out-of-frame junctions, or ambiguous translated residues were removed. V3J clonotypes were defined as sequences sharing an identical inferred V gene, J gene, and CDR3 amino acid sequence. Percentage overlap between repertoires was computed as shared unique clonotypes divided by the size of the smaller repertoire. RTK rarefaction, the Chao1 estimator, and Recon v2.1 estimates of unobserved clonotypes were used to assess repertoire richness. For all TCRbeta clonotypes obtained by the gDNA method from a few donors, generation probabilities were computed with OLGA. Sourced from immuneACCESS, this table was stored by TCRdb with only in-frame sequences that have V and J called. A share of the clones is absent; for the studies checked, an unresolved V gene accounts for under half, and the remainder has no known explanation. D and trimming come from the DNA, and the V and J calls and clone size come from that table. The sample records 2,100,000 or so clones, more than 90% of which are singletons. In total, the top ten clones hold roughly 0.13% of the sample.

In regard to this clone: Which antigen it targets is not known. The record has no base qualities; no much larger clone is one base away.

The V gene is TRBV5-1 and the J gene is TRBJ2-3; the D gene remains uncertain. Sequenced material: naive CD4+ T cells sorted from blood. In light of the paper, this sample's cell subset or site label describes: CD45RA+ positively selected. The clonotype originates from a young man in good health. The CDR3: CASSFRVGTDTQYF. Here is the DNA: TGCGCCAGCAGCTTTAGGGTGGGCACAGATACGCAGTATTTT.